The T cell receptor (beta chain) under discussion was sequenced for a study of blood T cells in healthy people across ages. Peripheral blood was drawn, about 10 milliliters per donor. This clonotype was counted between two and nine times. What it binds is unknown. Using a J-beta primer mix together with a sample-barcoded 5' primer, a second PCR was run for roughly 6 to 12 cycles. Each TCR beta cDNA got a 12-nucleotide random molecular identifier. MiXCR, applied by TCRdb to the 5' RACE reads, yields one record per CDR3 protein. The table records around 1,500,000 distinct CDR3 sequences, approximately 28% of them present only once. Whole-study results and caveats: Without sorted subsets, naive and antigen-experienced compartments could not be conclusively compared. Per million T cells, TCR beta diversity dropped about linearly as age rose.

V was trimmed by 7 bases and J by 8 bases, leaving 17 bases between them. The CDR3 length is 13 residues. Germline CDR1 and CDR2: LNHDA and SQIVND (reference sequence). The material sequenced was blood. J is TRBJ1-1 and V is TRBV19, with D uncertain. This sequence was found in a woman aged 25 to 39 in good health. Written as DNA, the CDR3 is TGTGCCAGTAAGAGGCAGCCAACAATGGAAGCTTTCTTT. Encoded protein: CASKRQPTMEAFF.